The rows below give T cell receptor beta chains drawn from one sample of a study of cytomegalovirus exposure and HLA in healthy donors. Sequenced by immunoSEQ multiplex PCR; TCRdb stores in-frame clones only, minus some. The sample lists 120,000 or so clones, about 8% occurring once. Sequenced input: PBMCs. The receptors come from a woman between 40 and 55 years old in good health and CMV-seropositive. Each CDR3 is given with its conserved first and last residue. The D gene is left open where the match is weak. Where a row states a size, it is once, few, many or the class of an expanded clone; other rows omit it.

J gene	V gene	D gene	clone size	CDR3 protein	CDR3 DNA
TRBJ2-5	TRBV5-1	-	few	CASSLGGARETQYF	TGCGCCAGCAGCTTGGGGGGCGCAAGGGAGACCCAGTACTTC
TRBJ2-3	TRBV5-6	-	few	CASSPRGALTDTQYF	TGTGCCAGCAGCCCGCGGGGAGCACTCACAGATACGCAGTATTTT
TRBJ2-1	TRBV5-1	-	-	CASSLGAGRDEQFF	TGCGCCAGCAGCTTGGGCGCCGGGCGGGATGAGCAGTTCTTC
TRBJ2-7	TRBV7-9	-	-	CASSSEPYEQYF	TGTGCCAGCAGCTCAGAACCCTACGAGCAGTACTTC
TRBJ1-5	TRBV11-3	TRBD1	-	CASSPGLQGTSQPQHF	TGTGCCAGCAGCCCCGGCCTACAGGGGACCAGTCAGCCCCAGCATTTT
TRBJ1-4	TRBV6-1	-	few	CASNHRAVQEKLFF	TGTGCCAGCAATCACAGGGCGGTTCAGGAAAAACTGTTTTTT
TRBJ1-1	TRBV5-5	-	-	CASSLGRGGTPLSGSTEAFF	TGTGCCAGCAGCTTGGGCCGGGGGGGTACCCCACTTTCAGGAAGCACTGAAGCTTTCTTT
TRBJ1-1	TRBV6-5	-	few	CASSPLTANTEAFF	TGTGCCAGCAGCCCTTTGACAGCGAACACTGAAGCTTTCTTT
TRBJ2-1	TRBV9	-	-	CASSLNNEQFF	TGTGCCAGCAGCCTTAACAATGAGCAGTTCTTC
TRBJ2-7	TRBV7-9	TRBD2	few	CASSATSGINEQYF	TGTGCCAGCAGCGCCACTAGCGGGATAAACGAGCAGTACTTC
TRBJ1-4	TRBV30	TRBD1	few	CAWSVGTGGEKLFF	TGTGCCTGGAGTGTGGGTACAGGGGGAGAGAAACTGTTTTTT
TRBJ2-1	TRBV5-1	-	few	CASSLAWQGPSEQFF	TGCGCCAGCAGCTTGGCCTGGCAGGGGCCGAGTGAGCAGTTCTTC
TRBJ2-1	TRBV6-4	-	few	CASSDSGGLNEQFF	TGTGCCAGCAGTGACTCGGGGGGGCTCAATGAGCAGTTCTTC
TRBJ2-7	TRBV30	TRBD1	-	CAWSVYGTDAYEQYF	TGTGCCTGGAGTGTATATGGGACAGATGCCTACGAGCAGTACTTC
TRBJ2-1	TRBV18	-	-	CASSTSSSYNEQFF	TGTGCCAGCTCAACTTCGAGCTCCTACAATGAGCAGTTCTTC
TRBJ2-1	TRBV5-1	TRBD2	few	CASSPLTSGGTRGLYNEQFF	TGCGCCAGCAGCCCTTTGACTAGCGGGGGGACAAGGGGGTTATACAATGAGCAGTTCTTC
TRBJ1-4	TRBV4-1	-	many	CASSQVPTGDEKLFF	TGCGCCAGCAGCCAAGTCCCCACGGGGGATGAAAAACTGTTTTTT
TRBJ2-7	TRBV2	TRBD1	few	CASSPGQVYLEQYF	TGTGCCAGCAGTCCGGGACAGGTTTACTTGGAGCAGTACTTC
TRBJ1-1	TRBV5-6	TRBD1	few	CASSPNRGLMTEAFF	TGTGCCAGCAGCCCTAACAGGGGGCTGATGACTGAAGCTTTCTTT
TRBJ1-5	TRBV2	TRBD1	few	CASSLGQVGNQPQHF	TGTGCCAGCAGCTTGGGACAGGTGGGCAATCAGCCCCAGCATTTT
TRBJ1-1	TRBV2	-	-	CASKEDRNTEAFF	TGTGCCAGCAAGGAGGACCGGAACACTGAAGCTTTCTTT
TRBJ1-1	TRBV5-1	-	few	CASSLEDIGNTEAFF	TGCGCCAGCAGCTTGGAGGACATAGGGAACACTGAAGCTTTCTTT
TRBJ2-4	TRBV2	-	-	CASSELGPVAKNIQYF	TGTGCCAGCAGTGAATTGGGGCCCGTAGCCAAAAACATTCAGTACTTC
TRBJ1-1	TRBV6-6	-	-	CASKTGGSTEAFF	TGTGCCAGCAAGACGGGGGGGAGCACTGAAGCTTTCTTT
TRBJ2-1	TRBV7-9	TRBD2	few	CASSPTSGGSNEQFF	TGTGCCAGCAGCCCGACTAGCGGGGGGAGCAATGAGCAGTTCTTC
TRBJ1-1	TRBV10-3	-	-	CAISKSDRPTEAFF	TGTGCCATCAGTAAAAGCGACCGACCCACTGAAGCTTTCTTT
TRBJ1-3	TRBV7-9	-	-	CASSLEGRLSQGNTIYF	TGTGCCAGCAGCTTAGAGGGGCGACTCTCTCAAGGAAACACCATATATTTT
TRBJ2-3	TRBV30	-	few	CAWMIRPPGDTQYF	TGTGCCTGGATGATAAGGCCCCCGGGGGATACGCAGTATTTT
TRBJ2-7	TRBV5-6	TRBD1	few	CASSSGQGTYEQYF	TGTGCCAGCAGCTCGGGACAGGGTACCTACGAGCAGTACTTC
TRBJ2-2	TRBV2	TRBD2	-	CASSDSLAGGIHTGELFF	TGTGCCAGCAGTGACTCCCTAGCGGGGGGGATACATACCGGGGAGCTGTTTTTT
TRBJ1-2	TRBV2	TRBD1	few	CASREGQGAGYGYTF	TGTGCCAGCAGAGAGGGACAGGGGGCCGGCTATGGCTACACCTTC
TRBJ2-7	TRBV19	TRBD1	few	CASSPRTGSDEQYF	TGTGCCAGTAGTCCACGGACAGGCTCAGACGAGCAGTACTTC
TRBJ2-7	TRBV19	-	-	CASSPTDITSYEQYF	TGTGCCAGTAGTCCCACCGACATTACCTCCTACGAGCAGTACTTC
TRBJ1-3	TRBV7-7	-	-	CASSLKLGGNTIYF	TGTGCCAGCAGCTTAAAGCTCGGGGGAAACACCATATATTTT
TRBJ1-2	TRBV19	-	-	CASSITGSSYGYTF	TGTGCCAGTAGTATTACAGGGAGTAGCTATGGCTACACCTTC
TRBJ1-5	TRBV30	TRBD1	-	CAYARTGLPQHF	TGTGCCTACGCGAGGACAGGCCTGCCCCAGCATTTT
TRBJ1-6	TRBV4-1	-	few	CASSQGGGHSPLHF	TGCGCCAGCAGCCAAGGGGGGGGGCACTCACCCCTCCACTTT
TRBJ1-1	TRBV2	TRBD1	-	CASRGTGETEAFF	TGTGCCAGCAGGGGAACAGGGGAAACTGAAGCTTTCTTT
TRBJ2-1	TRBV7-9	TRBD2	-	CASSDQSGGALSEQFF	TGTGCCAGCAGCGACCAGAGCGGGGGGGCCTTAAGTGAGCAGTTCTTC
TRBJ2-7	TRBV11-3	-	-	CASTLFNLEGSEQYF	TGTGCCAGCACCCTCTTTAACCTGGAGGGGTCCGAGCAGTACTTC
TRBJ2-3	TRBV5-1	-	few	CASSSMSGDTQYF	TGCGCCAGCAGCTCGATGAGCGGAGATACGCAGTATTTT
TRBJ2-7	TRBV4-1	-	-	CASSQVQDYYEQYF	TGCGCCAGCAGCCAAGTTCAGGACTACTACGAGCAGTACTTC
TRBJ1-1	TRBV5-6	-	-	CASSNGVNTEAFF	TGTGCCAGCAGCAACGGGGTGAACACTGAAGCTTTCTTT
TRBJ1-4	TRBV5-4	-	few	CASSSGGQRNEKLFF	TGTGCCAGCAGCTCCGGGGGGCAGAGAAATGAAAAACTGTTTTTT